This TCR beta chain was sequenced in a study of cytomegalovirus exposure and HLA in healthy donors. Study-level information: Genotyping showed roughly 83% of roughly 400 donors falling in the Caucasian-associated ancestry cluster.

A multiplex PCR was run with 60 Vbeta primers and 13 Jbeta primers. Data came from immunoSEQ multiplex PCR; TCRdb stores just in-frame clones and leaves some out. The sample holds approximately 140,000 clones, 70% to 85% seen once. Concerning this clone itself: Its cognate antigen is unknown.

CDR1 is SGHTS, CDR2 YDEGEE, per germline. The CDR3 totals 15 residues. V was clipped by 2 bases and J by 8 bases; unmatched bases: 8. General study findings and limits: TCR beta chains numbering under 200 were designated cytomegalovirus-associated. It was assumed in the presence/absence analyses that sequencing depth was roughly uniform across donors.

Material: PBMCs. This chain joins TRBV5-8 and TRBJ1-2; 11 nucleotides align to TRBD1. This clonotype was obtained from a woman aged 40-49 years in good health and CMV-seronegative. DNA of the CDR3: TGTGCCAGCAGCTTCGGCTGGACAGGGGGCTCGGGCTACACCTTC. Protein product: CASSFGWTGGSGYTF.